One and the same sample provided the 3 T cell receptor beta chains below, sequenced in a study of blood T cell repertoires in COVID-19. Repertoires were generated with immunoSEQ multiplex PCR, while TCRdb's copy carries only in-frame clones and drops some. The table has about 8,400 clones, roughly nine tenths seen once; the top ten hold around 10%. The sample taken for sequencing was peripheral blood. The receptors were gathered from a man aged 55 to 70 with acute or convalescent COVID-19.

The J gene is TRBJ2-7, the V gene TRBV7-7, with D possibly being TRBD2 (5 bases). This CDR3 spans 17 amino acids. V gave up 7 bases and J gave up 1 base, with 23 bases separating them. Germline CDR1 is SSHAT and CDR2 is FNYEAQ (reference sequence). The CDR3 loop is CASNTIGGPVVSYEQYF. In DNA, the CDR3 is TGTGCCAGCAACACCATCGGCGGGCCAGTGGTTTCCTACGAGCAGTACTTC.

The chain couples TRBV4-2 to TRBJ2-3; 8 nucleotides match TRBD2. There are 15 residues in the CDR3. From germline, CDR1 is LGHNA and CDR2 YNFKEQ. V lost 0 bases, J lost 4 bases, and 3 bases stayed unmatched. CDR3 sequence (DNA): TGTGCCAGCAGCCAAGATCGGGGGGGCCCAGATACGCAGTATTTT. Its translation is CASSQDRGGPDTQYF.

CDR3 residues: CASSDSAQGVRSSYNSPLHF. In nucleotides, the CDR3 is TGTGCCAGCAGTGACTCGGCACAGGGGGTAAGAAGCTCCTATAATTCACCCCTCCACTTT. This chain connects TRBV6-4 to TRBJ1-6; TRBD1 matches 8 bases. The CDR3 consists of 20 residues. The germline V gene has CDR1 MRHNA and CDR2 SNTAGT. The V segment lost 0 bases and the J segment 0 bases; nucleotides outside the gene matches: 10.